This paragraph covers one T cell receptor beta chain sequence. Its antigen is unknown. The data stem from a study of T cells in Graves' hyperthyroidism and ophthalmopathy. Study-wide results and caveats: The majority of expanded thyroid clonotypes above 0.001 also appeared in blood. Ophthalmopathy was model-predicted a median roughly 6.3 months pre-onset.

Participants, patients aged 18 to 65, had newly diagnosed hyperthyroidism with a duration under 2 months. The CDR3 spans 12 residues. Germline V gene sequence: CDR1 LGHNT, CDR2 FRNRAP. V was clipped by 5 bases and J by 10 bases, with 15 bases between them. There were TCR beta CDR3 regions amplified from RNA transcripts. TCR CDR3 regions were first amplified by RT-PCR with HTBI primers. One entry per CDR3 protein results from TCRdb running MiXCR on the multiplex PCR reads. Of around 760,000 distinct CDR3 sequences in the sample, just over 35% were seen once. The chain carries TRBV12-5 and TRBJ2-7; D ambiguous. Material for sequencing was blood. This receptor was obtained from a woman aged 40-49 years with Graves' hyperthyroidism. In nucleotides, the CDR3 is TGTGCTAGTGGTCTATCCGGCGGAGCCCAGTACTTC. This encodes CASGLSGGAQYF.